The 16 T cell receptor beta chains presented below share a single source sample, sequenced in a study of blood T cell repertoires in COVID-19. TCRdb's table, derived via immunoSEQ multiplex PCR, lists solely in-frame clones and lacks some. Among 120,000 or so clones listed, 88% were seen once. Sequences were obtained from peripheral blood. These receptors originate from a man between 50 and 59 years old with acute or convalescent COVID-19.

This chain connects TRBV6-5 to TRBJ1-3; 7 bases map to TRBD1. CDR1 is MNHEY, CDR2 SVGAGI, per germline. The CDR3 has 14 amino acids. The ends lost 11 bases at V and 0 bases at J; junction bases unmatched: 7. The CDR3 loop reads CASTGTVSGNTIYF. Here the CDR3 DNA reads TGTGCCTCAACCGGGACAGTCTCTGGAAACACCATATATTTT.

The DNA of the CDR3 is TGTGCCAGCAGCAAAGCGCTGTCAGAGACAGGAGGAAACACTGAAGCTTTCTTT. Its protein product is CASSKALSETGGNTEAFF. The V call is TRBV21-1, the J call TRBJ1-1; the table's TRBD1 call for D was not verified on the DNA. TRBV21-1 is annotated as a pseudogene. CDR3 length: 18 amino acids.

V and J are TRBV9 and TRBJ2-3; tentatively, D is TRBD1 (6 bases). CDR3 length: 13 amino acids. Per germline, CDR1 SGDLS and CDR2 YYNGEE. V lost 0 bases, J lost 9 bases, and 11 bases lay in between. Here the CDR3 DNA reads TGTGCCAGCAGCGTAGACAGGGCGGAGACGCAGTATTTT. Amino acids: CASSVDRAETQYF.

The chain recombines TRBV3-1 (or the pseudogene TRBV3-2) with TRBJ1-2; 7 nucleotides line up with TRBD1. After removal of 4 bases from V and 7 bases from J, the junction contained 6 bases not matched to a gene. CDR3 length: 13 amino acids. Germline V gene lookup returns CDR1 LGHDT and CDR2 YNNKEL (reference sequence). CDR3 nucleotides: TGTGCCAGCAGCCCTCTGACAGGGACTGGCTACACCTTC. Translating it yields CASSPLTGTGYTF.

The chain uses TRBV19 and TRBJ1-5; tentative D call: TRBD1 (6 bases). Trimming shortened V by 4 bases and J by 10 bases, and 11 bases separated the two germline ends. CDR3 length: 12 amino acids. Looked up from germline, CDR1 is LNHDA and CDR2 is SQIVND (reference sequence). The CDR3 bases are TGTGCCAGTAGTAGTGGGGGCGGCCCCCAGCATTTT. This sequence encodes CASSSGGGPQHF.

The chain links TRBV4-1 to TRBJ2-3; D remains unclear. Germline CDR1 and CDR2: MGHRA and YSYEKL. Trimming took off 6 bases at V and 5 bases at J, with 9 bases between the two ends. The CDR3 is 12 amino acids. The CDR3 sequence is CASSPHLDTQYF. The CDR3 DNA reads as TGCGCCAGCAGTCCCCACTTAGATACGCAGTATTTT.

V is TRBV14 and J is TRBJ2-3; 7 bases match TRBD1. This CDR3 comprises 15 residues. J lost 0 bases, V lost 5 bases, and 5 bases had no gene match. Looked up from germline, CDR1 is SGHDN and CDR2 is FVKESK. The CDR3 sequence: CASSVGQPSTDTQYF. As DNA, the CDR3 is TGTGCCAGCAGCGTGGGACAGCCGAGCACAGATACGCAGTATTTT.

This clone has only one observation. J is TRBJ1-2 and V is TRBV7-9, with D hard to call. Germline CDR1 is SEHNR and CDR2 is FQNEAQ (reference sequence). The CDR3 loop spans 14 amino acids. V dropped 2 bases and J dropped 2 bases, with 9 bases sitting between them. CDR3 nucleotides: TGTGCCAGCAGCTTAACAAAAGAAAACTATGGCTACACCTTC. This sequence encodes CASSLTKENYGYTF.

The CDR3 spells CASSRDRGHGYTF. The CDR3 bases are TGTGCCAGCAGCCGAGACAGGGGGCATGGCTACACCTTC. The V call is TRBV28, the J call TRBJ1-2; 10 bases agree with TRBD1. Germline V CDR1 and CDR2: MDHEN, SYDVKM. J was trimmed by 6 bases and V by 6 bases; bases with no gene match: 4. CDR3 size: 13 residues.

V and J are TRBV7-9 and TRBJ1-2; D possibly corresponds to TRBD1 (6 bases). Trimming pared 6 bases from V and 1 base from J, leaving 15 bases between. From germline, CDR1 is SEHNR and CDR2 FQNEAQ (reference sequence). The CDR3 is made up of 15 amino acids. The CDR3, as DNA: TGTGCCAGCAGATCTGACAGGCCAGATAACTATGGCTACACCTTC. Its translation is CASRSDRPDNYGYTF.

V gene TRBV14 combines with J gene TRBJ1-6; D is uncertain. Germline V lookup: CDR1 SGHDN, CDR2 FVKESK. This CDR3 spans 15 amino acids. Trimming shortened V by 0 bases and J by 5 bases, and 8 bases separated the two germline ends. CDR3: CASSQEVGNNSPLHF. Here the CDR3 DNA reads TGTGCCAGCAGCCAAGAAGTCGGGAATAATTCACCCCTCCACTTT.

V usage is TRBV18 and J usage is TRBJ2-7; the match to TRBD1 covers 9 bases. CDR3 length equals 14 residues. Germline V gene data show CDR1 as KGHSH and CDR2 as LQKENI. Unmatched junction bases numbered 9, after V lost 3 bases and J lost 9 bases. For the CDR3, the DNA is TGTGCCAGCTCACCCGGGACAGGGCCTGTTGGGCAGTACTTC. This sequence encodes CASSPGTGPVGQYF.

This clone appeared a single time. V usage is TRBV7-9 and J usage is TRBJ2-1; D gene uncertain. Per germline, CDR1 SEHNR and CDR2 FQNEAQ (reference sequence). This CDR3 is built from 12 residues. Trimming took 2 bases from V and 9 from J, leaving 8 bases between them. The CDR3 loop reads CASSLSLVEQFF. CDR3 DNA sequence: TGTGCCAGCAGCTTAAGCCTCGTTGAGCAGTTCTTC.

The chain uses TRBV19 and TRBJ2-7; TRBD1 matches at 9 bases. V lost 1 base and J lost 6; bases outside the gene matches: 7. Germline V gives CDR1 LNHDA, CDR2 SQIVND (reference sequence). CDR3 length: 15 residues. CDR3: CASSIVGTGTGEQYF. The DNA for the CDR3 is TGTGCCAGTAGTATAGTGGGGACAGGGACTGGCGAGCAGTACTTC.

The chain links TRBV25-1 to TRBJ1-5; D possibly corresponds to TRBD1 (5 bases). This CDR3 has 13 amino acids. Trimming took off 7 bases at V and 6 bases at J, with 13 bases between the two ends. Germline loops: CDR1 MGHDK, CDR2 SYGVNS. The CDR3 loop reads CASIGQGGQPQHF. CDR3 nucleotide sequence: TGTGCCAGCATTGGGCAGGGCGGTCAGCCCCAGCATTTT. The variable domain in full, with the rest retrieved from reference TRBV25-1 and TRBJ1-5, is EADIYQTPRYLVIGTGKKITLECSQTMGHDKMYWYQQDPGMELHLIHYSYGVNSTEKGDLSSESTVSRIRTEHFPLTLESARPSHTSQYLCASIGQGGQPQHFGDGTRLSIL.

The J gene is TRBJ1-1, the V gene TRBV30, with TRBD1 as a possible D gene (5 bases). CDR3 length: 13 amino acids. Trimming took off 3 bases at V and 4 bases at J, with 12 bases between the two ends. Germline lookup yields CDR1 GTSNPN and CDR2 SVGIG (reference sequence). CDR3 sequence (DNA): TGTGCCTGGAGGGCAGGGCTTGCCACTGAAGCTTTCTTT. Translated, it gives CAWRAGLATEAFF.